The 3 T cell receptor beta chains below come from one sample, sequenced in a study of T cells in localized non-small cell lung cancer. This table comes from immunoSEQ multiplex PCR, and its TCRdb copy is limited to in-frame clones, with some not included. The table lists under 50,000 clones, approximately 80% of them singletons, with over 15% in the top ten. Here the sequenced sample was peripheral blood mononuclear cells, taken before any cancer treatment. The receptors shown here come from a man aged 35 to 69 with stage III lung adenocarcinoma.

The chain combines TRBV2 with TRBJ2-3; 11 nucleotides agree with TRBD2. The CDR3 runs 17 residues. V shed 8 bases and J 0 bases; nucleotides not matched to a gene: 10. The V gene's germline CDR1 is SNHLY and CDR2 FYNNEI. The CDR3 DNA sequence: TGTGCCAGCCTGTCGGTAGCGGGGGGGATTAGCACAGATACGCAGTATTTT. It encodes CASLSVAGGISTDTQYF.

The chain combines TRBV29-1 with TRBJ1-1; 7 bases line up with TRBD1. The CDR3 length is 13 residues. With 6 bases clipped from V and 7 bases from J, the junction kept 11 bases outside the gene matches. CDR1 is SQVTM, CDR2 ANQGSEA, per germline. The CDR3 here is CSVDPGQRREAFF. The DNA for the CDR3 is TGCAGCGTGGACCCGGGACAGAGGCGTGAAGCTTTCTTT.

The chain joins TRBV28 to TRBJ1-6, with D possibly TRBD1 on 5 matching bases. There are 12 residues in the CDR3. The V end lost 6 bases, the J end lost 13 bases, and 13 bases lay between the germline ends. Per germline, CDR1 MDHEN and CDR2 SYDVKM. This CDR3 is CASSARVSPLHF. In DNA, the CDR3 is TGTGCCAGCAGCGCCAGGGTATCTCCCCTCCACTTT. The full variable domain, rest sourced from reference TRBV28 and TRBJ1-6, is DVKVTQSSRYLVKRTGEKVFLECVQDMDHENMFWYRQDPGLGLRLIYFSYDVKMKEKGDIPEGYSVSREKKERFSLILESASTNQTSMYLCASSARVSPLHFGNGTRLTVT.